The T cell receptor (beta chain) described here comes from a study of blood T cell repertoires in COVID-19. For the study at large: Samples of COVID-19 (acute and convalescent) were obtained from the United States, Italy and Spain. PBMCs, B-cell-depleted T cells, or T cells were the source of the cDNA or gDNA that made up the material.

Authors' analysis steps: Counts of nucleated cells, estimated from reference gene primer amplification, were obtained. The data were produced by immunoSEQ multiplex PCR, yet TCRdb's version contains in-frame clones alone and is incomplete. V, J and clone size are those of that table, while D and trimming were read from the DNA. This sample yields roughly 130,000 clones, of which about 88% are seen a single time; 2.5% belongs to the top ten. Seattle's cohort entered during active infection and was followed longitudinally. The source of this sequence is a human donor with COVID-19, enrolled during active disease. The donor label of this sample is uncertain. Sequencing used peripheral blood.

CDR3 in DNA: TGTGCCAGCAGCTTGAGTACGGGGGAGGAGAGGCCCCAGTACTTC. Its protein is CASSLSTGEERPQYF. The chain has TRBV5-4 and TRBJ2-5; possible D gene TRBD2, 6 bases. Germline CDR1 SGHNT, CDR2 YYREEE (reference sequence). The CDR3 runs to 15 residues. V was trimmed by 1 base and J by 9 bases, leaving 19 bases between them.